Listed below are T cell receptor beta chains from one sample, sequenced in a study of CD8+CD57+ T cells in acquired aplastic anemia. TCRdb re-called the reads with MiXCR, one entry per CDR3 protein. The sample has 200,000 to 250,000 distinct CDR3 sequences, approximately 50% seen once. Source material: sorted CD4+, CD8+, or CD8+CD57+ T cells (not recorded which) from PBMCs. These receptors were obtained from a human donor with aplastic anemia. Both conserved end residues are part of each CDR3. A D gene is named only where the DNA matches it firmly. Size is stated for part of the rows, as once, few or many counts, or as a class when the clone is expanded.

clone size	D gene	V gene	J gene	CDR3 DNA	CDR3 protein
NA	NA	TRBV7-2	TRBJ2-5	TGTGCCAGCAGCTTATACGGACTACAAGAGACCCAGTACTTC	CASSLYGLQETQYF
NA	NA	TRBV5-4	TRBJ2-5	TGTGCCAGCAGCTTGCAGTTCCAAGAGACCCAGTACTTC	CASSLQFQETQYF
few	TRBD1	TRBV4-3	TRBJ1-1	TGCGCCAGCAGCCAAGATCGAGGACAGGGGCGTTCGAACACTGAAGCTTTCTTT	CASSQDRGQGRSNTEAFF
NA	TRBD1	TRBV20-1	TRBJ2-7	TGCAGTGCTTTAAGGACAGGGTGGGAGCAGTACTTC	CSALRTGWEQYF
NA	NA	TRBV29-1	TRBJ2-1	TGCAGCGGGAGGGCCCTCGATGAGCAGTTCTTC	CSGRALDEQFF
NA	TRBD1	TRBV20-1	TRBJ1-2	TGCAGTAGGCAGGGCCCCCACAGGGGGTGTAACTATGGCTACACCTTC	CSRQGPHRGCNYGYTF
NA	NA	TRBV19	TRBJ1-5	TGTGCCAGTAGTAGCGCGGGAGGGAGCCAGCATTTT	CASSSAGGSQHF
many	NA	TRBV25-1	TRBJ2-7	TGTGCCAGCAGTGGCCTAGCGCCGGAGGGGGAGTACTTC	CASSGLAPEGEYF
NA	TRBD1	TRBV12-3/TRBV12-4	TRBJ1-1	TGTGCCAGCAGTTTAGGGACAGGTGACACTGAAGCTTTCTTT	CASSLGTGDTEAFF
NA	TRBD2	TRBV27	TRBJ2-2	TGTGCCAGTAGAAGAGCGGGAGGGCCGGGGACCGGGGAGCTGTTTTTT	CASRRAGGPGTGELFF
many	NA	TRBV10-1	TRBJ2-3	TGCGCCAGCAGTGATCGCCCCTCTCAGGATACGCAGTATTTT	CASSDRPSQDTQYF
NA	NA	TRBV7-6	TRBJ2-5	TGTGCCAGCAGCTTAGTAATAGGGATGGAGACCCAGAACTTC	CASSLVIGMETQNF
NA	NA	TRBV2	TRBJ1-2	TGTGCCAGCAACCGGGGGCAAAACTATGGTTACACCTTC	CASNRGQNYGYTF
NA	NA	TRBV9	TRBJ2-5	TGTGCCAGCAGCGTAGGGGCTAGCAACCAAGAGACCCAGTACTTC	CASSVGASNQETQYF
NA	TRBD2	TRBV6-6	TRBJ2-3	TGTGCCAGCAGGCAAGCGGGGGGGCCTGGCACAGATACGCAGTATTTT	CASRQAGGPGTDTQYF
NA	TRBD2	TRBV7-7	TRBJ2-1	TGTGCTAGCAGCTTAGCGCGGGGGGTCTCGACCTACAATGAGCAGTTCTTC	CASSLARGVSTYNEQFF
many	TRBD1	TRBV20-1	TRBJ2-5	TGCAGTGCTATTACAGGGGGCCGCCAAGAGACCCAGTACTTC	CSAITGGRQETQYF
NA	NA	TRBV9	TRBJ2-3	TGTGCCAGCAGGGGGACTAGCACAGATACGCAGTATTTT	CASRGTSTDTQYF
NA	NA	TRBV9	TRBJ1-2	TGTGCCAGCAGCGTGACGGGACTAGCGGGAGGCTACACCTTC	CASSVTGLAGGYTF
many	TRBD1	TRBV5-1	TRBJ1-1	TGCGCCAGCAGCGCAGGGGGCGCGGGGAACACTGAAGCTTTCTTT	CASSAGGAGNTEAFF
NA	NA	TRBV12-3/TRBV12-4	TRBJ1-5	TGTGCCAGCAGTCCCTCAGGGAGGGACACTCCCCAGCATTTT	CASSPSGRDTPQHF
NA	TRBD2	TRBV14	TRBJ2-7	TGTGCCAGCAGCCAATTTAGCGGGGTGGACGAGCAGTACTTC	CASSQFSGVDEQYF
NA	NA	TRBV2	TRBJ1-5	TGTGCCAGCAGGCAGGGGCTTAGCAATCAGCCCCAGCATTTT	CASRQGLSNQPQHF
NA	TRBD2	TRBV11-1	TRBJ2-5	TGTGCCAGCAGCCATTTAGCGGGAGGGCCGAAAGAGCAGTACTTC	CASSHLAGGPKEQYF
many	NA	TRBV2	TRBJ2-2	TGTGCCAGCAGTGAAAAACTAGCAGACCTTACCGGGGAGCTGTTTTTT	CASSEKLADLTGELFF
NA	TRBD1	TRBV25-1	TRBJ1-1	TGTGCCAGCAGTGGACAGGGGGAAGTTCCCACTGAAGCTTTCTTT	CASSGQGEVPTEAFF
few	TRBD1	TRBV30	TRBJ2-7	TGTGCCTGGAGTGGGACAGGGGGCGAGCAGTACTTC	CAWSGTGGEQYF
many	NA	TRBV6-4	TRBJ2-1	TGTGCCAGCAGTGCCCTAGCCTATGATAACAATGAGCAGTTCTTC	CASSALAYDNNEQFF
NA	NA	TRBV6-2/TRBV6-3	TRBJ1-1	TGTGCCAGCAGTCAAATTGAGTCGGGGTCTACCGAAGCTCTCTTT	CASSQIESGSTEALF
NA	NA	TRBV30	TRBJ1-1	TGTGCCTGGATTCTGAACACTGAAGCTTTCTTT	CAWILNTEAFF
NA	TRBD1	TRBV24-1	TRBJ1-5	TGTGCCACCAGTCCTTCCGGGACAGGTGGCAATCAGCCCCAGCATTTT	CATSPSGTGGNQPQHF
NA	NA	TRBV5-1	TRBJ2-1	TGCGCCAGCGGGCCTATGGGGGGTGGAAACAATGAGCAGTTCTTC	CASGPMGGGNNEQFF
NA	TRBD2	TRBV7-9	TRBJ2-3	TGTGCCGGCAGCGGGGGTACGCAGTATTTT	CAGSGGTQYF
many	NA	TRBV6-2/TRBV6-3	TRBJ1-5	TGTGCCAGCAGTTACCCGGACCGAAATCAGCCCCAGCATTTT	CASSYPDRNQPQHF
many	TRBD1	TRBV7-9	TRBJ1-1	TGTGCCAGCAGCCTGCCGGGACAGGGGGCTCGCCGAAGGGCTTTCTTT	CASSLPGQGARRRAFF
NA	TRBD1	TRBV7-9	TRBJ1-4	TGTGCCAGCAGCTTAGAGACAGGGATGGGTGAAAAACTGTTTTTT	CASSLETGMGEKLFF
NA	TRBD1	TRBV7-2	TRBJ2-7	TGTGCCAGCAGCCTACGGACAGGGGATGAGCAGTACTTC	CASSLRTGDEQYF
NA	TRBD2	TRBV27	TRBJ2-7	TGTGCCAGCAGTTTACCGGGACTAGCGGGGGGCCGCGAGCAGTACTTC	CASSLPGLAGGREQYF
many	TRBD2	TRBV7-2	TRBJ2-7	TGTGCCAGCAGCTACCGGCTAGCGGGGAACTACGAGCAGTACTTC	CASSYRLAGNYEQYF
NA	NA	TRBV11-1	TRBJ2-1	TGTGCCGGTGAGGTGGGTTTTGAGGGCCCCTGTGAGCAGTTCTTC	CAGEVGFEGPCEQFF
NA	TRBD1	TRBV7-2	TRBJ1-1	TGTGCCAGCAGCTCAACCGGGACAGGGATGAACACTGAAGCTTTCTTT	CASSSTGTGMNTEAFF
many	NA	TRBV27	TRBJ1-1	TGTGCCAGCAGTCCCGTTAATAGGAACACTGAAGCTTTCTTT	CASSPVNRNTEAFF
NA	NA	TRBV6-6	TRBJ1-4	TGTGCCAGCAGTCGCAGACAACCCGACGGGGAAAAACTGTTTTTT	CASSRRQPDGEKLFF
NA	TRBD1	TRBV5-1	TRBJ1-2	TGCGCCAGCAGCCCGCAGGGGGACTATGGCTACACCTTC	CASSPQGDYGYTF
NA	NA	TRBV7-2	TRBJ1-6	TGTGCCGGCAGCTTAGGCGGTGGTAATTCACCCCTCCACTTT	CAGSLGGGNSPLHF
many	NA	TRBV24-1	TRBJ1-2	TGTGCCACCAGTGATCCGGACAGCTATGGCTACACCTTC	CATSDPDSYGYTF